This T cell receptor (beta chain) was identified in a study of cytomegalovirus exposure and HLA in healthy donors. Study details: Early release data held about 85 million unique TCRs from HLA-typed donors.

Germline CDR1 and CDR2: MGHRA and YSYEKL. The CDR3 has 15 amino acids. The V end was cut by 0 bases, the J end by 4 bases, with 13 bases between. Notes on this clone: Its antigen is currently unknown.

Primers: 60 Vbeta forward and 13 Jbeta reverse. In the original workflow: In a later analysis, of 80 million to 90 million unique beta chains, around 9.9 million appeared in at least two donors. Assay: immunoSEQ multiplex PCR; the TCRdb copy retains only in-frame clones and omits some. That table gives V, J and clone size, and the DNA gave D and trimming. The sample holds fewer than 200,000 clones, around nine tenths seen once. General study findings and limits: HLA alleles were associated with fewer than 20,000 TCR beta sequences in a later analysis at 0.05 false discovery rate.

This receptor was taken from a woman in her thirties in good health and CMV-seronegative. The sample taken for sequencing was PBMCs. The chain links TRBV4-1 to TRBJ2-7; TRBD1 might be the D (5 bases). The CDR3 DNA sequence: TGCGCCAGCAGCCAAGATGATTTAGGGGAATACGAGCAGTACTTC. Encoded protein: CASSQDDLGEYEQYF.